Listed here are 5 T cell receptor beta chains from one sample, sequenced in a study of type 1 regulatory T cells. Study-level findings and limits: Compared with non-Tr1 cells, Tr1 cells showed a narrower TCR repertoire.

TCRdb used MiXCR to reprocess the reads, holding one entry per CDR3 protein. The data contain approximately 77,000 distinct CDR3 sequences, less than 25% of them singletons. These receptors have no known antigen. The sample taken for sequencing was cultured type 1 regulatory T (Tr1) cells, either the whole culture or a sorted fraction (not recorded which). These receptors were collected from a human donor in good health.

The V gene is TRBV2, the J gene TRBJ1-4; TRBD1 matches 7 bases. J was trimmed by 8 bases and V by 10 bases; bases with no gene match: 7. The germline V gene encodes CDR1 SNHLY and CDR2 FYNNEI. This CDR3 region has 12 residues. In DNA form, the CDR3 reads TGTGCCACACACAGGGGCGAGGAAAAACTGTTTTTT. Amino acids: CATHRGEEKLFF.

This clonotype came up many times. This sequence joins TRBV20-1 and TRBJ1-1; D unresolved. The V end lost 2 bases, the J end lost 4 bases, and 11 bases lay between the germline ends. The germline gives CDR1 DFQATT, CDR2 SNEGSKA (reference sequence). This CDR3 contains 13 residues. The DNA of the CDR3 is TGCAGTGCTAGAAAGGGAGCGAGCACTGAAGCTTTCTTT. This gives the protein CSARKGASTEAFF.

This clonotype showed up just a few times. The V and J genes are TRBV5-6 and TRBJ2-3; no reliable D call. The CDR3 runs to 12 residues. In germline, CDR1 is SGHDT, CDR2 YYEEEE. Trimming took off 3 bases at V and 4 bases at J, with 6 bases between the two ends. CDR3 DNA sequence: TGTGCCAGCAGCTACGTCCCAGATACGCAGTATTTT. Encoded protein: CASSYVPDTQYF.

The chain employs TRBV6-1 and TRBJ2-1; D possibly corresponds to TRBD2 (5 bases). Germline assignment: CDR1 MNHNS and CDR2 SASEGT. The V end was cut by 7 bases, the J end by 4 bases, with 17 bases between. The CDR3 covers 15 residues. CDR3 in DNA: TGTGCCAGCACCCCGAGACTATCTAGTTACAATGAGCAGTTCTTC. Its protein product is CASTPRLSSYNEQFF.

This clonotype came up a few times. V gene TRBV6-6 combines with J gene TRBJ2-1; 9 positions agree with TRBD2. This CDR3 has 19 amino acids. The junction had 19 bases not matched to a gene; V was cut back by 2 bases and J by 8 bases. Germline V CDR1 and CDR2: MNHNY, SVGAGI (reference sequence). This CDR3 is CASSYGQGGASGTPDEQFF. The DNA for the CDR3 is TGTGCCAGCAGTTACGGGCAGGGGGGGGCTAGCGGGACCCCCGATGAGCAGTTCTTC.